This is a list of T cell receptor beta chains from one sample in a study of cytomegalovirus exposure and HLA in healthy donors. Repertoires were generated with immunoSEQ multiplex PCR, while TCRdb's copy carries only in-frame clones and drops some. This table holds fewer than 250,000 clones, over 70% found once. Sequencing was performed on PBMCs. The receptors originated from a man aged 25-45 years in good health and CMV-seronegative. Both conserved end residues are part of each CDR3. The D gene is left open where the match is weak. Expanded clones are given a class, and other clones once, few, many or no size at all.

size: -
J: TRBJ2-3
V: TRBV29-1
D: -
DNA: TGCAGCGTAGGGACACTACTCACAGATACGCAGTATTTT
CDR3: CSVGTLLTDTQYF

size: -
J: TRBJ1-1
V: TRBV7-9
D: -
DNA: TGTTCCAGCAGCATTATTTTGGGGGGGGACACTGAAGCTTTCTTT
CDR3: CSSSIILGGDTEAFF

size: few
J: TRBJ1-4
V: TRBV9
D: -
DNA: TGTGCCAGCAGCCCCGCAAGAAGGCAGGGAAATGAAAAACTGTTTTTT
CDR3: CASSPARRQGNEKLFF

size: -
J: TRBJ1-5
V: TRBV6-1
D: TRBD1
DNA: TGTGCCGTAAGGACAGGGGAAATGGGCAATCAGCCCCAGCATTTT
CDR3: CAVRTGEMGNQPQHF

size: -
J: TRBJ2-1
V: TRBV27
D: -
DNA: TGTGCCAACCGATCCAGGGGCAATGAGCAGTTCTTC
CDR3: CANRSRGNEQFF

size: once
J: TRBJ2-7
V: TRBV7-8
D: TRBD2
DNA: TGTGCCAGCAGTCAAGCGGGGGGGAGGTACGAGCAGTACTTC
CDR3: CASSQAGGRYEQYF

size: -
J: TRBJ2-7
V: TRBV6-5
D: TRBD1
DNA: TGTGCCAGCAGCCTGACAGGGAAGGTTACGTTTGAGCAGTACTTC
CDR3: CASSLTGKVTFEQYF

size: -
J: TRBJ2-2
V: TRBV27
D: TRBD2
DNA: TGTGCCAGCAGTTTAGTGGACTGGGGACTAGCGGGGGCGAACACCGGGGAGCTGTTTTTT
CDR3: CASSLVDWGLAGANTGELFF

size: -
J: TRBJ1-2
V: TRBV7-2
D: TRBD1
DNA: TGTGCCAGCAGCTTAGCTGGACAGGGGGCAGGCTATGGCTACACCTTC
CDR3: CASSLAGQGAGYGYTF

size: -
J: TRBJ1-1
V: TRBV7-9
D: -
DNA: TGTGCCAGCAGGCGGAACACTGAAGCTTTCTTT
CDR3: CASRRNTEAFF

size: once
J: TRBJ1-2
V: TRBV10-3
D: -
DNA: TGTGCCATCAGTGAGTCGAGCGCAGTAAACTATGGCTACACCTTC
CDR3: CAISESSAVNYGYTF

size: -
J: TRBJ2-1
V: TRBV5-1
D: -
DNA: TGCGCCAGCAGCATGAACCCAGGGGATGAGCAGTTCTTC
CDR3: CASSMNPGDEQFF

size: -
J: TRBJ2-1
V: TRBV27
D: TRBD2
DNA: TGTGCCAGCAACCAGGCGGGAGTTATCTACAATGAGCAGTTCTTC
CDR3: CASNQAGVIYNEQFF

size: -
J: TRBJ2-7
V: TRBV14
D: -
DNA: TGTGCCAGCAGCCAAGAAAAGGGGTACTCCTACGAGCAGTACTTC
CDR3: CASSQEKGYSYEQYF

size: -
J: TRBJ1-4
V: TRBV4-3
D: -
DNA: TGCGCCAGCAGCCAAGGGTCAGGAGGATTGGCAACTAATGAAAAACTGTTTTTT
CDR3: CASSQGSGGLATNEKLFF

size: -
J: TRBJ2-5
V: TRBV10-3
D: TRBD1
DNA: TGTGCCATATCGGGACAGGAAGAGACCCAGTACTTC
CDR3: CAISGQEETQYF

size: -
J: TRBJ2-3
V: TRBV9
D: TRBD2
DNA: TGTGCCAGCAGCGAGAGGAGACTAGCGGGAGCCACAGATACGCAGTATTTT
CDR3: CASSERRLAGATDTQYF

size: -
J: TRBJ2-1
V: TRBV29-1
D: TRBD2
DNA: TGCAGCGTTGAAGGGGCTAGCGGGAGAGTTAGTGAGCAGTTCTTC
CDR3: CSVEGASGRVSEQFF

size: -
J: TRBJ2-1
V: TRBV7-8
D: -
DNA: TGTGCCAGCAGCTCGGGTTCCTACAATGAGCAGTTCTTC
CDR3: CASSSGSYNEQFF

size: -
J: TRBJ1-5
V: TRBV13
D: -
DNA: TGTGCCAGCAGCAAAGGGGGGGAAAGCAATCAGCCCCAGCATTTT
CDR3: CASSKGGESNQPQHF

size: -
J: TRBJ2-1
V: TRBV27
D: -
DNA: TGTGCCAGCAGTCCCGGCGCTGTTCGGGATGAGCAGTTCTTC
CDR3: CASSPGAVRDEQFF

size: once
J: TRBJ2-5
V: TRBV10-1
D: -
DNA: TGCGCCAGCAGTGAGTCGAAAAGCACAGGGAAAGAGACCCAGTACTTC
CDR3: CASSESKSTGKETQYF

size: -
J: TRBJ2-1
V: TRBV7-2
D: TRBD2
DNA: TGTGCCAGCAGCTTGCGGACTAGCGGGGGCAATGAGCAGTTCTTC
CDR3: CASSLRTSGGNEQFF

size: few
J: TRBJ2-3
V: TRBV6-4
D: -
DNA: TGTGCCAGCAGTGACTCCAGGGACACAGATACGCAGTATTTT
CDR3: CASSDSRDTDTQYF

size: -
J: TRBJ2-3
V: TRBV7-2
D: -
DNA: TGTGCCAGCAGCTTAGTTGCGGGGTGGATAGATACGCAGTATTTT
CDR3: CASSLVAGWIDTQYF

size: -
J: TRBJ2-7
V: TRBV5-1
D: TRBD2
DNA: TGCGCCAGCAGTCGTAAACTAGCGGGGGGGCCAGGAGCGTCCCGGGAGCAGTACTTC
CDR3: CASSRKLAGGPGASREQYF

size: -
J: TRBJ1-3
V: TRBV29-1
D: -
DNA: TGCAGCGTTGAAGCTCGTGAGGATTCTAATGGAAACACCATATATTTT
CDR3: CSVEAREDSNGNTIYF

size: -
J: TRBJ2-3
V: TRBV10-3
D: -
DNA: TGTGCCATCAGTGACAGCGAGGTGGGTCGAGATACGCAGTATTTT
CDR3: CAISDSEVGRDTQYF

size: -
J: TRBJ2-7
V: TRBV30
D: TRBD1
DNA: TGTGCCTGGAGGCTCCCCTCAGGGGGTTACATCTCCTACGAGCAGTACTTC
CDR3: CAWRLPSGGYISYEQYF

size: few
J: TRBJ1-2
V: TRBV7-2
D: TRBD1
DNA: TGTGCCAGCAGCTTAGATTGGCAGGGGGCCTTGGGCTACACCTTC
CDR3: CASSLDWQGALGYTF

size: -
J: TRBJ1-1
V: TRBV4-2
D: -
DNA: TGTGCCAGCAGCCAAGGAACCGCGATGAACACTGAAGCTTTCTTT
CDR3: CASSQGTAMNTEAFF

size: -
J: TRBJ2-2
V: TRBV7-8
D: TRBD2
DNA: TGTGCCAGCAGCTTAGTGGCTAGCGGGAGTTACGGCACCGGGGAGCTGTTTTTT
CDR3: CASSLVASGSYGTGELFF

size: -
J: TRBJ2-1
V: TRBV4-1
D: -
DNA: TGCGCCAGCACCCGAGGGGGTGAGCAGTTCTTC
CDR3: CASTRGGEQFF

size: -
J: TRBJ2-1
V: TRBV7-9
D: -
DNA: TGTGCCAGCAGCCCCGACATTGCCTACAATGAGCAGTTCTTC
CDR3: CASSPDIAYNEQFF

size: -
J: TRBJ2-1
V: TRBV14
D: TRBD1
DNA: TGTGCCAGCAGCTCAAGACAGGGGGAGAGCTCCTACAATGAGCAGTTCTTC
CDR3: CASSSRQGESSYNEQFF

size: few
J: TRBJ2-1
V: TRBV7-9
D: -
DNA: TGTGCCAGCAGCTCCGGGCGGGGCGATGAGCAGTTCTTC
CDR3: CASSSGRGDEQFF

size: -
J: TRBJ1-1
V: TRBV27
D: -
DNA: TGTGCCAGCAGTTACCAGCCGGGGAACACTGAAGCTTTCTTT
CDR3: CASSYQPGNTEAFF

size: once
J: TRBJ2-7
V: TRBV27
D: -
DNA: TGTGCCAGCAGTTTTGTCCAGGGGCGAGGGGAGCAGTACTTC
CDR3: CASSFVQGRGEQYF

size: -
J: TRBJ2-1
V: TRBV5-1
D: -
DNA: TGCGCCAGCCGACTCCAGGGCGGCTACAATGAGCAGTTCTTC
CDR3: CASRLQGGYNEQFF

size: once
J: TRBJ2-1
V: TRBV13
D: -
DNA: TGTGCCAGCTCCCAGGGGGGAATTAGGGGCAATGAGCAGTTCTTC
CDR3: CASSQGGIRGNEQFF

size: -
J: TRBJ2-3
V: TRBV4-1
D: -
DNA: TGCGCCAGCAGCCCCCTAGTGATGGGCACAGATACGCAGTATTTT
CDR3: CASSPLVMGTDTQYF

size: -
J: TRBJ2-7
V: TRBV18
D: -
DNA: TGTGCCAGCTCACCGCCCGGGTCCAACGAGCAGTACTTC
CDR3: CASSPPGSNEQYF